The rows below give T cell receptor beta chains drawn from one sample of a study of a mutant IDH1 vaccine in newly diagnosed glioma. Sequenced by immunoSEQ multiplex PCR; TCRdb stores in-frame clones only, minus some. This table holds about 16,000 clones, just under 97% found once. The specimen was peripheral blood mononuclear cells (PBMCs), collected from a glioma patient treated with radiotherapy, temozolomide or both. The receptors originated from a woman younger than 35 with glioma. Some clones in this sample may be carry-over from other donors' samples. Each CDR3 is given with its conserved first and last residue. The D gene is left open where the match is weak. Clone size appears in some rows only: once, few, many, or a class for an expanded clone.

v_call	clone_size	d_call	j_call	cdr3_length	cdr3_nt	cdr3_aa
TRBV6-5	NA	NA	TRBJ2-7	15	TGTGCCAGCAGTTACGGTTCTGTATCTTCCTACGAGCAGTACTTC	CASSYGSVSSYEQYF
TRBV11-2	NA	TRBD1	TRBJ1-2	16	TGTGCCAGCAGCTTAGATCCCGGGGACAGGGGCTATGGCTACACCTTC	CASSLDPGDRGYGYTF
TRBV5-4	NA	TRBD2	TRBJ2-3	15	TGTGCCAGCAGACGCAGCGGGAGCCCGGTAGATACGCAGTATTTT	CASRRSGSPVDTQYF
TRBV7-6	NA	NA	TRBJ1-1	13	TGTGCCAGCAGTTGGGGTGAAACTCTCGAAGCTTTCTTT	CASSWGETLEAFF
TRBV6-1	NA	TRBD1	TRBJ1-1	15	TGTGCCAGCAGTGTACAGGGGGCGGGTAGCACTGAAGCTTTCTTT	CASSVQGAGSTEAFF
TRBV28	NA	NA	TRBJ1-2	15	TGTGCCAGCAGTTTAGAACCGGGCCTTGAAGATGGCTACACCTTC	CASSLEPGLEDGYTF
TRBV5-1	NA	NA	TRBJ2-1	14	TGCGCCAGCAGCCCGGCCGGGGTAGCAAGTGAGCAGTTCTTC	CASSPAGVASEQFF
TRBV29-1	NA	NA	TRBJ1-5	14	TGCAGCGTTGCCTTGGACAGTAGCAATCAGCCCCAGCATTTT	CSVALDSSNQPQHF
TRBV10-3	NA	TRBD2	TRBJ2-5	17	TGTGCCAGCTCTTCGGGACTAGCGGGCGAGTACCAAGAGACCCAGTACTTC	CASSSGLAGEYQETQYF
TRBV19	NA	TRBD2	TRBJ2-4	15	TGTGCCAGTAGTCTTAGCGGGAGTGGAGGAAACATTCAGTACTTC	CASSLSGSGGNIQYF
TRBV10-3	NA	TRBD1	TRBJ2-5	13	TGTGCCACCGGACAGGGGGACCAAGAGACCCAGTACTTC	CATGQGDQETQYF
TRBV9	NA	NA	TRBJ2-1	15	TGTGCCAGCAGCGCAGAGTACGGCTCCTACAATGAGCAGTTCTTC	CASSAEYGSYNEQFF
TRBV13	NA	NA	TRBJ1-3	15	TGTGCCAGCAGCTTATTAGGGGGTTCTGGAAACACCATATATTTT	CASSLLGGSGNTIYF
TRBV19	NA	NA	TRBJ1-5	13	TGTGCCAGCAGGGGTGACAGCAATCAGCCCCAGCATTTT	CASRGDSNQPQHF
TRBV18	NA	TRBD1	TRBJ1-2	14	TGTGCCAGCTCACTTGGAGAGACAGGGAATGGCTACACCTTC	CASSLGETGNGYTF
TRBV5-1	NA	NA	TRBJ2-1	14	TGCGCCAGCAGCTTGGGACTAGTATTCAATGAGCAGTTCTTC	CASSLGLVFNEQFF
TRBV6-5	NA	TRBD1	TRBJ1-1	15	TGTGCCAGCAGTTACTCCGGGACAGCAAACACTGAAGCTTTCTTT	CASSYSGTANTEAFF
TRBV30	NA	TRBD2	TRBJ2-1	15	TGTGCCTGGAGCGATTGGGGGGGAGGCTGGAATGAGCAGTTCTTC	CAWSDWGGGWNEQFF
TRBV7-6	NA	TRBD2	TRBJ2-1	12	TGTGCCAGCAGCCCAGGACTAGCGGAGCAGTTCTTC	CASSPGLAEQFF
TRBV6-5	NA	TRBD1	TRBJ1-2	13	TGTGCCAGCAGAAGAACAGGGGATTATGGCTACACCTTC	CASRRTGDYGYTF
TRBV5-6	NA	NA	TRBJ2-2	12	TGTGCCAGCACCTTACAAGCCGGGGAGCTGTTTTTT	CASTLQAGELFF
TRBV18	NA	NA	TRBJ2-1	15	TGTGCCAGCTCACCCCCGGGACTCTTGAACAATGAGCAGTTCTTC	CASSPPGLLNNEQFF
TRBV7-9	NA	NA	TRBJ1-1	14	TGTGCCAGCAGCTTAGGACTAGGGGACACTGAAGCTTTCTTT	CASSLGLGDTEAFF
TRBV5-1	NA	TRBD1	TRBJ2-4	15	TGCGCCAGCAGCTTCACTCAGGGGGCCGGGTACATTCAGTACTTC	CASSFTQGAGYIQYF
TRBV7-9	once	NA	TRBJ1-3	14	TGTGCCAGCAGCTCGGGTTCAACTGGAAACACCATATATTTT	CASSSGSTGNTIYF
TRBV19	NA	TRBD1	TRBJ1-4	13	TGTGCCAGTAGTACAACAGGGGGTGAAAAACTGTTTTTT	CASSTTGGEKLFF
TRBV5-6	once	NA	TRBJ1-5	15	TGTGCCAGCAGCTTGAGAGGGGCATTTAATCAGCCCCAGCATTTT	CASSLRGAFNQPQHF
TRBV6-5	NA	NA	TRBJ2-1	14	TGTGCCAGCAGCTCCTCGGGAGAACAAGGTGAGCAGTTCTTC	CASSSSGEQGEQFF
TRBV7-8	NA	NA	TRBJ1-5	16	TGTGCCAGCAGCTTAGCGGTTTGGGGCAACAATCAGCCCCAGCATTTT	CASSLAVWGNNQPQHF
TRBV6-1	NA	TRBD1	TRBJ1-4	15	TGTGCCAGCAGGGGCGAGACAGGGGATGGGGAAAAACTGTTTTTT	CASRGETGDGEKLFF
TRBV5-1	NA	NA	TRBJ1-3	16	TGCGCCAGCAGCTTGGAGGGGGGAACCTCTGGAAACACCATATATTTT	CASSLEGGTSGNTIYF
TRBV7-2	NA	TRBD2	TRBJ2-5	15	TGTGCCAGCAGCTCTCAGCGGGGGTTACAAGAGACCCAGTACTTC	CASSSQRGLQETQYF
TRBV27	NA	TRBD1	TRBJ1-2	16	TGTGCCAGCAGTTTATTTTCCTCCGGGACAGGGGAGGGCTACACCTTC	CASSLFSSGTGEGYTF
TRBV4-2	NA	TRBD1	TRBJ1-4	15	TGTGCCAGCAGCCAAGAGGAGGGGGCGGTTGAAAAACTGTTTTTT	CASSQEEGAVEKLFF
TRBV7-2	once	NA	TRBJ2-5	14	TGTGCCAGCAGCTTTCCGGGAAAACAAGAGACCCAGTACTTC	CASSFPGKQETQYF
TRBV29-1	NA	TRBD2	TRBJ2-5	13	TGCAGCGTTAGAATAGCGGGACCAGAGACCCAGTACTTC	CSVRIAGPETQYF
TRBV7-2	few	NA	TRBJ1-2	13	TGTGCCAGCAGCTTAGGGTCGGGGAATGGCTACACCTTC	CASSLGSGNGYTF
TRBV6-5	NA	NA	TRBJ1-1	14	TGTGCCAGCAGTTACTTACAGGAGAACACTGAAGCTTTCTTT	CASSYLQENTEAFF
TRBV5-6	NA	TRBD1	TRBJ2-7	16	TGTGCCAGCAGCACTGGACAGGGGCTCCGTCTCTACGAGCAGTACTTC	CASSTGQGLRLYEQYF
TRBV27	NA	NA	TRBJ1-2	13	TGTGCCAGCAGTCTCAGGCCGGAGGGTAACTACACCTTC	CASSLRPEGNYTF
TRBV10-3	NA	NA	TRBJ2-7	14	TGTGCCATCAGGGAAACAGGGCTCACCTACGAGCAGTACTTC	CAIRETGLTYEQYF
TRBV5-4	NA	TRBD2	TRBJ2-7	15	TGTGCCAGCAGCCCCGCTAGCGGGGGCACCTACGAGCAGTACTTC	CASSPASGGTYEQYF
TRBV4-3	NA	NA	TRBJ2-1	15	TGCGCCAGCAGCGATACAGGTAGCTCCTACAATGAGCAGTTCTTC	CASSDTGSSYNEQFF
TRBV11-2	NA	NA	TRBJ2-7	12	TGTGCCAGCAGCTTAGGAGGGAACGAGCAGTACTTC	CASSLGGNEQYF
TRBV13	NA	TRBD2	TRBJ2-5	14	TGTGCCAGCAGCTATAGCGGGGTACAAGAGACCCAGTACTTC	CASSYSGVQETQYF
TRBV4-2	NA	NA	TRBJ2-7	14	TGTGCCAGCACCGAGCGTGAGGGCCCCTACGAGCAGTACTTC	CASTEREGPYEQYF